This entry concerns a single TCR beta chain. What it binds is unknown. The V gene's germline CDR1 is SGHVS and CDR2 FNYEAQ. Trimming took off 0 bases at V and 10 bases at J, with 9 bases between the two ends. CDR3 length equals 12 residues. MiXCR was run by TCRdb on the reads, yielding one entry per CDR3 protein. The sample holds a few hundred thousand distinct CDR3 sequences; approximately 40% are singletons and the top ten take 48%. This sample is drawn from a study of T cell repertoires in cytomegalovirus infection. Study details: Matching HLA type and CMV infection were both indicated by public TCR beta signatures.

Study-wide findings and caveats: CMV carriers having the relevant HLA were flagged by cumulative public TCR beta family frequency.

The source of this sequence is a human donor in good health (CMV status not recorded). Some clones in this sample may be carry-over from other donors' samples. The sequences come from cultured PBMCs, collected from culture after CMV antigen stimulation. This chain links TRBV7-6 with TRBJ2-5; D is possibly TRBD2 (5 bases). CDR3 DNA: TGTGCCAGCAGCTTAGCTACTCGGGACCAGTACTTC. Residues: CASSLATRDQYF.